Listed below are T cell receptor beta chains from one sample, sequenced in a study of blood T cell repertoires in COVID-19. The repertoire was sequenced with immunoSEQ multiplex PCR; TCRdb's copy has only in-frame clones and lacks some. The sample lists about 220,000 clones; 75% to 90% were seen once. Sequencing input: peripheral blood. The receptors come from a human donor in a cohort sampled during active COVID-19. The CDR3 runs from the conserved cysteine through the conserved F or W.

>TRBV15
CATSRDRRQGTDTQYF
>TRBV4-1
CASSQRSYFETQYF
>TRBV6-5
CASSILAGGEKLFF
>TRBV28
CASSQNTIYF
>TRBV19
CASSIERNTEAFF
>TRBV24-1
CATSALKGQGSSDTQYF
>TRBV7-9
CASSLKGDSTEAFF
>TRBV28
CASSLWGTGNQPQHF
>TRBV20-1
CSATRSYEQYF
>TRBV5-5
CASSLAGGQGAGYTF
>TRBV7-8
CASSLYGTGGSGNTIYF
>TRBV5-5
CASSLRLAGYEQYF
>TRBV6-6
CASKVTGTGPNQPQHF
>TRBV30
CAWNLGLSGAYEQYF
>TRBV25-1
CASSEWGQGAYEQYF
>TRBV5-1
CASSLWGQQGYTF
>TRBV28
CASSLLTGTGGLMGSYEQYF
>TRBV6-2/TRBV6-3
CASSPRQTAYEQYF
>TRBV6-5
CASSYSGQGAGTEAFF
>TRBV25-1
CASSDPRRGSSYNSPLHF
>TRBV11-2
CASSLGPGTSGMREQYF
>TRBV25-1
CASSVGQLGYNEQFF
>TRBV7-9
CASSLRQTDTEAFF
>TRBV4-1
CASSQDRAGSNTEAFF
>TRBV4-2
CASSQETARAGNTIYF
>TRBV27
CASSFFGTGSYEQYF
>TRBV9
CASSAWTSAFQETQYF
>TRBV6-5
CASKTSGAYNEQFF
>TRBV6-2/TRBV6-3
CASSWGGTHEQYF
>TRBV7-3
CASSLTGGTDTQYF
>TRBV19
CASSMLEGGGNEQFF
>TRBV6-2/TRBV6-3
CASSYQRRGQRDTQYF
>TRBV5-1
CASSLTVNEKLFF